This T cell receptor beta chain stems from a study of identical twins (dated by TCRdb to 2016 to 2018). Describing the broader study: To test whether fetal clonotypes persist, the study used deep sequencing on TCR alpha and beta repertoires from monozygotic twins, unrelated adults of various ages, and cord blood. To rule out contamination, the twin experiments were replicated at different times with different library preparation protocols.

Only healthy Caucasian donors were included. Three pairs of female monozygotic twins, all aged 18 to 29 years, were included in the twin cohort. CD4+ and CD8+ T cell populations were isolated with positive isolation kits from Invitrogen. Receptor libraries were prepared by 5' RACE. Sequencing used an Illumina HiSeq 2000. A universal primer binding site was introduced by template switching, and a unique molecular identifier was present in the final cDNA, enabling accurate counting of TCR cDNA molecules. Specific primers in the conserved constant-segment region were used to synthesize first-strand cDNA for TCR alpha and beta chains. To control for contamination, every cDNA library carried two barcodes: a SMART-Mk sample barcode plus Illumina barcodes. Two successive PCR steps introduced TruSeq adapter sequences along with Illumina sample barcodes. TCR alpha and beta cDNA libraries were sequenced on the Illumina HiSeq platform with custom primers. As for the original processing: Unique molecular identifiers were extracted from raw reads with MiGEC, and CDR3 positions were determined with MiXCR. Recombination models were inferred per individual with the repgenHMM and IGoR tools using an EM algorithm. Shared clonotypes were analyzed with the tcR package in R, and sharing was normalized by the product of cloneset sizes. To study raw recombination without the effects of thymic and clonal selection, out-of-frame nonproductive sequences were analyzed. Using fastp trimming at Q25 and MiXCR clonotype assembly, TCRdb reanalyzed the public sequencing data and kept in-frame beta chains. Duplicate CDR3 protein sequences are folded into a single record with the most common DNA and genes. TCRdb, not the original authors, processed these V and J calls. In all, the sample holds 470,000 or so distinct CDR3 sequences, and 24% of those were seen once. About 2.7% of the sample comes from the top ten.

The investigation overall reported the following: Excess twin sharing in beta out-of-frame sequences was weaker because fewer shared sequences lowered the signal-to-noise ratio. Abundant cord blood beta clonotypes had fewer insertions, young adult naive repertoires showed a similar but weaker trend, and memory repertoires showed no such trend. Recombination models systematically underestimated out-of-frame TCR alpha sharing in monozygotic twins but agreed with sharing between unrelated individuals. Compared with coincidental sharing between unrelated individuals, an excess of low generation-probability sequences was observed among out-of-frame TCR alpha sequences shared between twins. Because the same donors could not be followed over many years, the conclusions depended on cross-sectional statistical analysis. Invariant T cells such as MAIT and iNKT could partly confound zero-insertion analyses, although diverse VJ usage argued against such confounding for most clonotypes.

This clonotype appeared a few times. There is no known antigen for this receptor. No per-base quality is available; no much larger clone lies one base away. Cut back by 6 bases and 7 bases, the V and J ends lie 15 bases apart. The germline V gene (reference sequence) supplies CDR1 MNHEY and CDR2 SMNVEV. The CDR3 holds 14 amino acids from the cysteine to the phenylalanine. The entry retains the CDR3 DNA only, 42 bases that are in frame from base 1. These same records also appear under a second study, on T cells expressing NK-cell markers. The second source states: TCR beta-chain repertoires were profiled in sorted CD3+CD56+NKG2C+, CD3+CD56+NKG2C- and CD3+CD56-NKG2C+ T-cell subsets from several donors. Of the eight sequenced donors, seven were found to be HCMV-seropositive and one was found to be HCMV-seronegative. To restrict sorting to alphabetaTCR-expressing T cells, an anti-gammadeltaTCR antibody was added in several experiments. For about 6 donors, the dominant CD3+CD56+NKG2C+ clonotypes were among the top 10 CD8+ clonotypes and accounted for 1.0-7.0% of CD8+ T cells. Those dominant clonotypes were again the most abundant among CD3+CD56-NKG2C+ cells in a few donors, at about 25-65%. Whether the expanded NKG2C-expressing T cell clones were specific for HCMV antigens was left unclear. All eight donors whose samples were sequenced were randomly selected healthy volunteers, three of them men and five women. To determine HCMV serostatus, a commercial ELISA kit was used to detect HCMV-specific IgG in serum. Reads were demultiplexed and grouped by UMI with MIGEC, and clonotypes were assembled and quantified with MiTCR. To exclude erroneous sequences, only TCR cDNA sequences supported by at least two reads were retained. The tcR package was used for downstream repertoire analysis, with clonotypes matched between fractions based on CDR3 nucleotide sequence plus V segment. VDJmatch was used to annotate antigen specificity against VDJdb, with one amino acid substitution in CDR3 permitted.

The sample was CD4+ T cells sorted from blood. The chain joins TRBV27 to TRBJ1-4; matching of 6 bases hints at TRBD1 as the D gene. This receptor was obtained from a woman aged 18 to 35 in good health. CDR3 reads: CASRSTSQGEKLFF. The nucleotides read TGTGCCAGCAGATCTACCTCACAGGGTGAAAAACTGTTTTTT.